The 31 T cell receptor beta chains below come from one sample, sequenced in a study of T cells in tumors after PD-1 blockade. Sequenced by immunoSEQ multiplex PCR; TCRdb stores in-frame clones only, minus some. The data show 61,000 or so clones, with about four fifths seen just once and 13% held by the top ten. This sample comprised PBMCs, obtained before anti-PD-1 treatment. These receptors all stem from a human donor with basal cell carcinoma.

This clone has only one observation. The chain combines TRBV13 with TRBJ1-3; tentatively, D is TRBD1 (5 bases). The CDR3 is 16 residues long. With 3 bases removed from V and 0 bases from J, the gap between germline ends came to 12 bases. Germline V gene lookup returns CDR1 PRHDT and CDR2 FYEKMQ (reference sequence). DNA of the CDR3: TGTGCCAGCAGCTTTCCAGGGTCTCTCTCTGGAAACACCATATATTTT. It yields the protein CASSFPGSLSGNTIYF.

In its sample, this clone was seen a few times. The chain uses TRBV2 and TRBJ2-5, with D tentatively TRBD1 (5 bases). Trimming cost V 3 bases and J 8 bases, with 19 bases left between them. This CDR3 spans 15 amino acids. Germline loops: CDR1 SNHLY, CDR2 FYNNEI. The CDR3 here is CASSDDVGQGTTQYF. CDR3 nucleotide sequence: TGTGCCAGCAGTGACGACGTAGGGCAGGGAACAACCCAGTACTTC.

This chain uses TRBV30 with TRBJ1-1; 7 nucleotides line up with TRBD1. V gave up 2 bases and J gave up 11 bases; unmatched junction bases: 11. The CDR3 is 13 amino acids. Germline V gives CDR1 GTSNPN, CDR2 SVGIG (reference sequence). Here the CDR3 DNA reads TGTGCCTGGAGTACAGGGGCAGTAGGACGGGCTTTCTTT. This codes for CAWSTGAVGRAFF.

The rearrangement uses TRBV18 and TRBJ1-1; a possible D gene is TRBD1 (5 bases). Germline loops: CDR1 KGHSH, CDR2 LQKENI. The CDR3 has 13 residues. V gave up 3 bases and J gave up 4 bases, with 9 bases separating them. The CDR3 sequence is CASSPAQGTEAFF. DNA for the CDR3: TGTGCCAGCTCACCCGCCCAGGGCACTGAAGCTTTCTTT.

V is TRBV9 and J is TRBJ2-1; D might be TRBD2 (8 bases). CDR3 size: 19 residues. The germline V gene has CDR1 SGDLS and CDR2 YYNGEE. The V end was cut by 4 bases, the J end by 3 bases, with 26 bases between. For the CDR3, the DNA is TGTGCCAGCAGCCCCAGGGGGGTGACGGGACTAGGCTACTACAATGAGCAGTTCTTC. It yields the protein CASSPRGVTGLGYYNEQFF.

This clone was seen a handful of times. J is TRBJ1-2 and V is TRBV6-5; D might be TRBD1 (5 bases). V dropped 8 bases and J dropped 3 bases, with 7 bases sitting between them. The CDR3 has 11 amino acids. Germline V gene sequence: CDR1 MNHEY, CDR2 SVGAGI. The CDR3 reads CASRGDYGYTF. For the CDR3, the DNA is TGTGCCAGCCGGGGGGACTATGGCTACACCTTC.

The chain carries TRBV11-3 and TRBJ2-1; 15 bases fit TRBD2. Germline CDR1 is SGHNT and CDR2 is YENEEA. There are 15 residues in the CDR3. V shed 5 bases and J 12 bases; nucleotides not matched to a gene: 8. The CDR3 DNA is TGTGCCAGCAGCGCACGGACTAGCGGGGGGGCCGGGCAGTTCTTC. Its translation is CASSARTSGGAGQFF.

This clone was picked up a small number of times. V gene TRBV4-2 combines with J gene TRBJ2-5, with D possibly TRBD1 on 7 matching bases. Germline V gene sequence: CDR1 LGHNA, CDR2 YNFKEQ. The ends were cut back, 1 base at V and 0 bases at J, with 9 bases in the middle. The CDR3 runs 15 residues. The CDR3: CASSQGGTDQETQYF. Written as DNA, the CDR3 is TGTGCCAGCAGCCAAGGCGGGACAGACCAAGAGACCCAGTACTTC.

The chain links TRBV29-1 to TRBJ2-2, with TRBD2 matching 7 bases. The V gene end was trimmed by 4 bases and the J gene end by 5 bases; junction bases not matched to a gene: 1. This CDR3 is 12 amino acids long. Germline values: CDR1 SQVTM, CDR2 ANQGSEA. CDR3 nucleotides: TGCAGCGTTGGGCGGGGGACCGGGGAGCTGTTTTTT. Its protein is CSVGRGTGELFF.

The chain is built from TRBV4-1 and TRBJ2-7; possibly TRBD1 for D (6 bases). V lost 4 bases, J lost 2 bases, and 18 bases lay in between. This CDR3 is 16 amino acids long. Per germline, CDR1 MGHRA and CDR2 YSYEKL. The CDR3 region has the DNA TGCGCCAGCAGCCCAAGGTTGGACAGTCAAACCTACGAGCAGTACTTC. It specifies CASSPRLDSQTYEQYF.

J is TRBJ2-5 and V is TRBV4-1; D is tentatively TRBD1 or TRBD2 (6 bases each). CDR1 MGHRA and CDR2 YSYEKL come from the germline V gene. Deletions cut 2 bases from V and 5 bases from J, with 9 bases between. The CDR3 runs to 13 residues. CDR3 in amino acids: CASSQWRGETQYF. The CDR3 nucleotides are TGCGCCAGCAGCCAATGGAGGGGGGAGACCCAGTACTTC.

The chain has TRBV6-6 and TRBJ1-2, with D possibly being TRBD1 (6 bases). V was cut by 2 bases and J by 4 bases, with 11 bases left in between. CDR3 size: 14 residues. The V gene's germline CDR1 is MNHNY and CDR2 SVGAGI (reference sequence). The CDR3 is CASSYGQGSYGYTF. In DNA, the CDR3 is TGTGCCAGCAGTTACGGTCAGGGGAGCTATGGCTACACCTTC.

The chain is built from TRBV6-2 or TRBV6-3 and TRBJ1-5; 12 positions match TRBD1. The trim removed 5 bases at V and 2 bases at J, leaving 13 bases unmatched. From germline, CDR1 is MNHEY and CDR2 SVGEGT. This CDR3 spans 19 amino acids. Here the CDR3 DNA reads TGTGCCAGCAGTCTCAGGGACAGGGGGCGCCCCGACTGCAATCAGCCCCAGCATTTT. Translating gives CASSLRDRGRPDCNQPQHF.

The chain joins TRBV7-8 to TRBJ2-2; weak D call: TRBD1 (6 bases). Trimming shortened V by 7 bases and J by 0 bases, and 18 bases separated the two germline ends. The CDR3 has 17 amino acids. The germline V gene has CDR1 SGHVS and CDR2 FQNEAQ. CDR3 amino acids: CASIQGPQGSNTGELFF. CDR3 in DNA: TGTGCCAGCATCCAGGGGCCACAGGGATCGAACACCGGGGAGCTGTTTTTT.

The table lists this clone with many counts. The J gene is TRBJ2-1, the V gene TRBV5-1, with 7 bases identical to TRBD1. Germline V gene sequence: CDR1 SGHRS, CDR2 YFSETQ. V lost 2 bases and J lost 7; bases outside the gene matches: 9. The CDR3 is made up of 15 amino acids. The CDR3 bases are TGCGCCAGCAGCTTAGGGCAGGGGGAGTGGAATGAGCAGTTCTTC. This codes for CASSLGQGEWNEQFF.

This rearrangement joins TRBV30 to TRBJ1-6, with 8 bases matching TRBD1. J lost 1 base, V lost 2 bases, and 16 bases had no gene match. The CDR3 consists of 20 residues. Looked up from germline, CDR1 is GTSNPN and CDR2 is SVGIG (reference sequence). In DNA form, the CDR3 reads TGTGCCTGGAGTATGCCAGGGGGCGTGGGGTTTGGGTCCTATAATTCACCCCTCCACTTT. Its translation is CAWSMPGGVGFGSYNSPLHF.

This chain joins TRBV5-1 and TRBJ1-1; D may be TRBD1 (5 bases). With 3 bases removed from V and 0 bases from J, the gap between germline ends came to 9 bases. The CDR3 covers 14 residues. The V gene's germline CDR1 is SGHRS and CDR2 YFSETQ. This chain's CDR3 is CASSSTGVNTEAFF. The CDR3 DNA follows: TGCGCCAGCAGCTCGACGGGGGTGAACACTGAAGCTTTCTTT.

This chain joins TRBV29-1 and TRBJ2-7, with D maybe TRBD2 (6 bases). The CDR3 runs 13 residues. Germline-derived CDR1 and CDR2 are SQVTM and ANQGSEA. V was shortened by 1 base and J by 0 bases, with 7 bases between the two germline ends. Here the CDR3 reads CSVEVRDSYEQYF. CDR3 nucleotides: TGCAGCGTTGAAGTGCGGGACTCCTACGAGCAGTACTTC.

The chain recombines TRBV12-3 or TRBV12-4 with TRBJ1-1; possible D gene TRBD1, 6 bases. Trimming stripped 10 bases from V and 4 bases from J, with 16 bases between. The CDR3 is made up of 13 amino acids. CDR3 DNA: TGTGCCAAGAGGCAGGGGAAAATCACTGAAGCTTTCTTT. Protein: CAKRQGKITEAFF.

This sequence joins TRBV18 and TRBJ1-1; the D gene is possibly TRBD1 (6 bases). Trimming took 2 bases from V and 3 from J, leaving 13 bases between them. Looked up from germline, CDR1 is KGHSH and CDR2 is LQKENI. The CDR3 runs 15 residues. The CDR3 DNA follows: TGTGCCAGCTCACCAAGGGAAGCAGGGGACACTGAAGCTTTCTTT. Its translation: CASSPREAGDTEAFF.

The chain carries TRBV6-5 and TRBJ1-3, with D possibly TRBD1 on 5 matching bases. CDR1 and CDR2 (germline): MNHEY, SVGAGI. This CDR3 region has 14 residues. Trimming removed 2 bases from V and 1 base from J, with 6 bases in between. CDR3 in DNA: TGTGCCAGCAGTTACAAGGGGTCTGGAAACACCATATATTTT. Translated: CASSYKGSGNTIYF.

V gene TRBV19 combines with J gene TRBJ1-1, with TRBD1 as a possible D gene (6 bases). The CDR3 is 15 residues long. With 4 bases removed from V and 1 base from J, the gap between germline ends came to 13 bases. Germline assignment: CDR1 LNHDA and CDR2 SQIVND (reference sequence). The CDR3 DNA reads TGTGCCAGTAGTACCCCAGGGGCGGGGAACACTGAAGCTTTCTTT. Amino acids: CASSTPGAGNTEAFF.

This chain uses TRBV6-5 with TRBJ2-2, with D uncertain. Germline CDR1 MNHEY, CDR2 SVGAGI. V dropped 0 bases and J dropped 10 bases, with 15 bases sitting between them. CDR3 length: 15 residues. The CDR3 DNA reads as TGTGCCAGCAGTTACTCCCACTATGGTTTGGAGGAGCTGTTTTTT. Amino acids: CASSYSHYGLEELFF.

The CDR3 loop is CASSLTSGTDTQYF. DNA of the CDR3: TGTGCCAGCAGCCTAACAAGTGGCACAGATACGCAGTATTTT. The chain carries TRBV6-4 and TRBJ2-3; D remains ambiguous. Trimming stripped 6 bases from V and 1 base from J, with 11 bases between. The CDR3 covers 14 residues. Germline V lookup: CDR1 MRHNA, CDR2 SNTAGT.

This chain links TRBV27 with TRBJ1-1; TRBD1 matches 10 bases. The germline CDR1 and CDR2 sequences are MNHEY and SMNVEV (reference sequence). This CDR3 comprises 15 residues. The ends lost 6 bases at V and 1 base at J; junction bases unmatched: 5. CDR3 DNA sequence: TGTGCCAGCAGGACAGGGGGCGCGGGGAACACTGAAGCTTTCTTT. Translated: CASRTGGAGNTEAFF.

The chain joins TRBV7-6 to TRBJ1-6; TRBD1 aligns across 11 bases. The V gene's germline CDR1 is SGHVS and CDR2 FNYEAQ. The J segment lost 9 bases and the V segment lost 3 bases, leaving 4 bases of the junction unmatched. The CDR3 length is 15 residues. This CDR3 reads CASSFAGQGGSPLHF. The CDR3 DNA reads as TGTGCCAGCAGCTTCGCGGGACAGGGGGGTTCACCCCTCCACTTT.

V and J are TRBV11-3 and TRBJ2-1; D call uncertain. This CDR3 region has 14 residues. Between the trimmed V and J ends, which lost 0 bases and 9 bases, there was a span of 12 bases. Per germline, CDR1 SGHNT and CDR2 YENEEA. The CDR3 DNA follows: TGTGCCAGCAGCTTAGATCCCCTAAGTTCTGAGCAGTTCTTC. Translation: CASSLDPLSSEQFF.

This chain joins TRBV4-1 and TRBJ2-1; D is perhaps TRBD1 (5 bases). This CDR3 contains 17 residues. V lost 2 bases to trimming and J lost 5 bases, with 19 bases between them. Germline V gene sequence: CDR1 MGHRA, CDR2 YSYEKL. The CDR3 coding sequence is TGCGCCAGCAGCCAAAAAGAAGGGGCAGGAAACGACAATGAGCAGTTCTTC. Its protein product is CASSQKEGAGNDNEQFF.

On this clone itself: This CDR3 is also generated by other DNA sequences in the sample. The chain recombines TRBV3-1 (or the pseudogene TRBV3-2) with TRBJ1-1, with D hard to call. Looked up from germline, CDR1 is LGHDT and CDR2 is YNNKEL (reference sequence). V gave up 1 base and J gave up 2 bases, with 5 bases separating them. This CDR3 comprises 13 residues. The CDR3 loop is CASSQVGNTEAFF. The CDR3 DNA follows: TGTGCCAGCAGCCAAGTAGGCAACACTGAAGCTTTCTTT.

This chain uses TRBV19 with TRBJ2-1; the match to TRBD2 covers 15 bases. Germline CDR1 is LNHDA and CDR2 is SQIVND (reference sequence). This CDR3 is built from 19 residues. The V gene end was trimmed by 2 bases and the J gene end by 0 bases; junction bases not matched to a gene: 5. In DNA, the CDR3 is TGTGCCAGTAGTATAAAAGGACTAGCGGGGGGGGTCTCCTACAATGAGCAGTTCTTC. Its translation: CASSIKGLAGGVSYNEQFF. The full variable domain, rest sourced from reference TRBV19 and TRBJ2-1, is DGGITQSPKYLFRKEGQNVTLSCEQNLNHDAMYWYRQDPGQGLRLIYYSQIVNDFQKGDIAEGYSVSREKKESFPLTVTSAQKNPTAFYLCASSIKGLAGGVSYNEQFFGPGTRLTVL.

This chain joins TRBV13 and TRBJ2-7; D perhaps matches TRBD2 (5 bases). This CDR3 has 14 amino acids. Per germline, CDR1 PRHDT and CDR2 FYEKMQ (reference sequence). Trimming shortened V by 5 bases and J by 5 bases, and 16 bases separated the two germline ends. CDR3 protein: CASSPEASRDEQYF. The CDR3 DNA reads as TGTGCCAGCAGCCCAGAAGCTAGCCGGGACGAGCAGTACTTC.